This TCR beta chain was documented in a study of blood T cell repertoires in COVID-19. Germline CDR1 is SNHLY and CDR2 is FYNNEI. This CDR3 contains 14 residues. The ends were cut back, 1 base at V and 6 bases at J, with 10 bases in the middle. TCRdb keeps only in-frame clones here, not all; method: immunoSEQ multiplex PCR. Of over 200,000 clones detected, roughly 88% appear once; the ten largest clones hold about 2%. The receptor comes from a man in his forties who had recovered from COVID-19. The rearrangement uses TRBV2 and TRBJ1-5, with TRBD1 as a possible D gene (6 bases). Sequencing was done on a sample of peripheral blood. CDR3 in amino acids: CASSEDRESQPQHF. The CDR3 bases are TGTGCCAGCAGTGAAGACAGGGAGAGTCAGCCCCAGCATTTT.